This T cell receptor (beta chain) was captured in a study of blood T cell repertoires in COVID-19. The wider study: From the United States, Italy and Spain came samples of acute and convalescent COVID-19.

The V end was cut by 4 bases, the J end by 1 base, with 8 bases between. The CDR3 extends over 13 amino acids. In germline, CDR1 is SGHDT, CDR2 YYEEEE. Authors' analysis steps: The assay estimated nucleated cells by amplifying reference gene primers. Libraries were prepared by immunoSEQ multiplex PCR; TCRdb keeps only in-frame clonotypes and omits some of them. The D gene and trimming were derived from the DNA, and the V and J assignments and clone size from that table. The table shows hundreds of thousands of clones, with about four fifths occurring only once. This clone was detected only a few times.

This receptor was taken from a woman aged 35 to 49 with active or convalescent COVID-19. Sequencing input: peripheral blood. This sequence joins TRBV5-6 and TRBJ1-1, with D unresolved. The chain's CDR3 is CASSVASNTEAFF. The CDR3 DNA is TGTGCCAGCAGCGTGGCGTCGAACACTGAAGCTTTCTTT.